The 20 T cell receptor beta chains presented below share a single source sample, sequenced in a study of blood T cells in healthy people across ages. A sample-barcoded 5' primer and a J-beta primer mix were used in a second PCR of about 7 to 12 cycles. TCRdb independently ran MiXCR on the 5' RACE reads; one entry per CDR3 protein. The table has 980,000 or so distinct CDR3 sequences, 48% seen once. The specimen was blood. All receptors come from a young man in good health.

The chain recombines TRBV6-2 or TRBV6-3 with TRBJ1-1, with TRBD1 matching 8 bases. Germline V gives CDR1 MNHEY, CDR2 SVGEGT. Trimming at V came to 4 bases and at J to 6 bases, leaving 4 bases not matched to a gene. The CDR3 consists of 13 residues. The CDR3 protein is CASSSTGGPEAFF. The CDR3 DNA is TGTGCCAGCAGTTCAACAGGGGGACCTGAAGCTTTCTTT.

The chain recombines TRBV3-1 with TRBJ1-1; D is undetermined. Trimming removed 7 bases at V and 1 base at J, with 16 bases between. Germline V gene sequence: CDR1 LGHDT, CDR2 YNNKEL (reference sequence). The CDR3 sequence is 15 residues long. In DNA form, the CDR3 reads TGTGCCAGCACCCAGAGAGCACATGGGAACACTGAAGCTTTCTTT. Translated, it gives CASTQRAHGNTEAFF. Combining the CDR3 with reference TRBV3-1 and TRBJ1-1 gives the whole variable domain DTAVSQTPKYLVTQMGNDKSIKCEQNLGHDTMYWYKQDSKKFLKIMFSYNNKELIINETVPNRFSPKSPDKAHLNLHINSLELGDSAVYFCASTQRAHGNTEAFFGQGTRLTVV.

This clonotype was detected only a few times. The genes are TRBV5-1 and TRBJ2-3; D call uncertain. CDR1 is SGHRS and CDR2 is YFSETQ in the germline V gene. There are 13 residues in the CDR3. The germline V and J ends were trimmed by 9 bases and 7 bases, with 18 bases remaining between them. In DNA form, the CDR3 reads TGCGCCACGACGGACGGATCGTCATATACGCAGTATTTT. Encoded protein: CATTDGSSYTQYF.

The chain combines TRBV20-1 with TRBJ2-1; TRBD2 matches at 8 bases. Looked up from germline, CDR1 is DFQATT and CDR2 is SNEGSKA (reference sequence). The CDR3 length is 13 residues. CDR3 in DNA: TGCAGCTCGACTAGCGCGTCCTACAATGAGCAGTTCTTC. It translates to CSSTSASYNEQFF.

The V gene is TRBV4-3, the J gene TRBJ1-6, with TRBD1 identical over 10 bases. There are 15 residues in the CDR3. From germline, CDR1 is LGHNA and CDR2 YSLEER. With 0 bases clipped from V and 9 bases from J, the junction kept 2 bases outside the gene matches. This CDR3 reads CASSQEGTGVSPLHF. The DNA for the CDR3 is TGCGCCAGCAGCCAAGAGGGGACAGGGGTTTCACCCCTCCACTTT.

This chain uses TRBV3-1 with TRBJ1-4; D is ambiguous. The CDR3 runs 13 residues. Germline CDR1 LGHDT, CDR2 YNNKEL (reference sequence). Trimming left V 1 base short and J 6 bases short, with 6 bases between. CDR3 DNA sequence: TGTGCCAGCAGCCAAGCCCCGCATGAAAAACTGTTTTTT. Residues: CASSQAPHEKLFF.

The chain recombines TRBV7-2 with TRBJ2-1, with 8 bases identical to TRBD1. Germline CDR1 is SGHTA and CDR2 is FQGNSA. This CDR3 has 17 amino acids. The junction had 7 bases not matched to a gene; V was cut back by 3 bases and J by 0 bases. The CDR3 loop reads CASSLSGQASSYNEQFF. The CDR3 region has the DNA TGTGCCAGCAGCTTGTCGGGACAGGCCAGCTCCTACAATGAGCAGTTCTTC. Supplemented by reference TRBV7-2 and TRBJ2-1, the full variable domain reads GAGVSQSPSNKVTEKGKDVELRCDPISGHTALYWYRQSLGQGLEFLIYFQGNSAPDKSGLPSDRFSAERTGGSVSTLTIQRTQQEDSAVYLCASSLSGQASSYNEQFFGPGTRLTVL.

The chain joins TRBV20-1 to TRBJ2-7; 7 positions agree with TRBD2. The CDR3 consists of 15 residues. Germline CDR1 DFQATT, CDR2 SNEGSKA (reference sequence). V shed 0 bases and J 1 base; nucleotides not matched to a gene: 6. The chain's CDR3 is CSARDGGSGSYEQYF. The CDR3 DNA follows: TGCAGTGCTAGAGATGGCGGGAGTGGGTCCTACGAGCAGTACTTC.

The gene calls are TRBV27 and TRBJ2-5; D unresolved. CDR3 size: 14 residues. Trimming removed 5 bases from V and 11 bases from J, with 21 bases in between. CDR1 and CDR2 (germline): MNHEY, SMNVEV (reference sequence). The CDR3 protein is CASSATGVVGEQYF. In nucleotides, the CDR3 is TGTGCCAGCAGTGCAACTGGGGTTGTGGGTGAGCAGTACTTC.

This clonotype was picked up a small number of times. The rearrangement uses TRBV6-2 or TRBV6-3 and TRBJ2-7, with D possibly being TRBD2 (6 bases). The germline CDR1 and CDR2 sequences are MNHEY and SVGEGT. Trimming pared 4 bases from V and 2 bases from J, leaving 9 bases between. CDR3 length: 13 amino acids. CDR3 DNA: TGTGCCAGCAGTTCGACTAGGGCCTACGAGCAGTACTTC. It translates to CASSSTRAYEQYF.

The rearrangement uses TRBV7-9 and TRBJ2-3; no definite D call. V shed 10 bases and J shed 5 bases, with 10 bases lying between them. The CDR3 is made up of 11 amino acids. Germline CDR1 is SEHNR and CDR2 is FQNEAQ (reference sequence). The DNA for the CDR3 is TGTGCCACCTCACCCAAAGATACGCAGTATTTT. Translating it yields CATSPKDTQYF.

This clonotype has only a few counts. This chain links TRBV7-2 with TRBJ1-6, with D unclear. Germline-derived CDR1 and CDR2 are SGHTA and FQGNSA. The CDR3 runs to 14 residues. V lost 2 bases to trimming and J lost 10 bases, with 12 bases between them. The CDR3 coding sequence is TGTGCCAGCAGCTTATTCCGGGGAGGGTCACCCCTCCACTTT. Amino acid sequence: CASSLFRGGSPLHF.

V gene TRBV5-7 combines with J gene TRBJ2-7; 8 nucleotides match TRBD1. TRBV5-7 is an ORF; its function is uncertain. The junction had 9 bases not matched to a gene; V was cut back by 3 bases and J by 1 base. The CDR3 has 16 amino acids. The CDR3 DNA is TGTGCCAGCAGCTATTGGACAGGGCCCCTGTCCTACGAGCAGTACTTC. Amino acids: CASSYWTGPLSYEQYF.

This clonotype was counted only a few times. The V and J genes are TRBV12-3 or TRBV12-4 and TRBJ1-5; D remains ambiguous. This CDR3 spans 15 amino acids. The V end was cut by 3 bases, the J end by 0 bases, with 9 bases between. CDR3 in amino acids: CASSFWRDSNQPQHF. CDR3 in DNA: TGTGCCAGCAGTTTTTGGAGAGATAGCAATCAGCCCCAGCATTTT.

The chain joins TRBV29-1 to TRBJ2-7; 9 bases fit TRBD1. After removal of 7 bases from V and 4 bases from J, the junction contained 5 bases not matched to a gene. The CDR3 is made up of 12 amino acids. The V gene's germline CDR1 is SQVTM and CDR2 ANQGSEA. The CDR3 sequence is CSAGQGLYEQYF. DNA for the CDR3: TGCAGCGCTGGACAGGGGTTATACGAGCAGTACTTC.

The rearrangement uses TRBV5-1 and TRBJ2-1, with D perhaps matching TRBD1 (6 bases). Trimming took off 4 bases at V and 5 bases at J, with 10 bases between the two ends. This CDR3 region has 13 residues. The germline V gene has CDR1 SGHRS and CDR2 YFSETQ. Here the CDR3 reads CASSATGDNEQFF. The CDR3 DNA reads TGCGCCAGCAGCGCGACAGGAGACAATGAGCAGTTCTTC.

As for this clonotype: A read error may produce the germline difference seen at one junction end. The DNA for the CDR3 is TGTAGTGCTAGAGATCTAGAGGAAGAGCAGTTCTTC. Translated, it gives CSARDLEEEQFF. The genes are TRBV20-1 and TRBJ2-1; D unresolved. Per the germline V gene, CDR1 is DFQATT and CDR2 is SNEGSKA (reference sequence). The CDR3 is made up of 12 amino acids.

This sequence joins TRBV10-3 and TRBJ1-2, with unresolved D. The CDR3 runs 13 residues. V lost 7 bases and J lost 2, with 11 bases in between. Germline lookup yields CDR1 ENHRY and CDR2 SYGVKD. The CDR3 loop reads CAITPGENYGYTF. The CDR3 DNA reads TGTGCCATCACCCCAGGCGAGAACTATGGCTACACCTTC.

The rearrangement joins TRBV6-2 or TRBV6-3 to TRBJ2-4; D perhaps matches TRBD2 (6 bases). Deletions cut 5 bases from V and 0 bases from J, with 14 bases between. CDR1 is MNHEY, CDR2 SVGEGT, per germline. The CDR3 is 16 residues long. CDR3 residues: CASSRDLPLAKNIQYF. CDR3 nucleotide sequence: TGTGCCAGCAGTCGGGACTTACCTCTAGCCAAAAACATTCAGTACTTC.

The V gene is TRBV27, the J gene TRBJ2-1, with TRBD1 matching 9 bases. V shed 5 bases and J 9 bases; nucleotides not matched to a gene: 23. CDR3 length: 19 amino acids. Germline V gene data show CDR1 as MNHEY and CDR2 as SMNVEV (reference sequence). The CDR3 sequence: CASSQPLGQGGSLRGEQFF. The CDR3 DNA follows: TGTGCCAGCAGTCAACCCCTGGGACAGGGTGGATCTCTGCGTGGTGAGCAGTTCTTC.